This TCR beta chain is from a study of a mutant IDH1 vaccine in newly diagnosed glioma. In the case of this clone: The target antigen is unknown.

Sample time point: week 5, during vaccination. Each vaccine dose was 300 ug of mutant IDH1 20-mer peptide, with topical imiquimod. New WHO grade 3 or 4 astrocytomas that were IDH1-mutant and ATRX-lost had been found in donors. The repertoire was sequenced with immunoSEQ multiplex PCR; TCRdb's copy has only in-frame clones and lacks some. The sample holds 75,000 to 85,000 clones; roughly nine tenths are singletons and the top ten take approximately 0.6%. The CDR3 has 11 amino acids. In germline, CDR1 is SQVTM, CDR2 ANQGSEA. The chain uses TRBV29-1 and TRBJ2-7, with D tentatively TRBD1 (5 bases). This sequence originates from a woman aged 45-65 years with glioma. Sequenced material: PBMCs, taken from a glioma patient whose treatment included an IDH1 peptide vaccine. The CDR3 nucleotides are TGCAGTACAGGAGCCCCCTACGAGCAGTACTTC. This encodes CSTGAPYEQYF.